These 31 T cell receptor beta chains came from one sample sequenced in a study of cytomegalovirus exposure and HLA in healthy donors (dated by TCRdb to the late 2010s). Libraries were made using the immunoSEQ multiplex PCR assay. For the multiplex PCR, a mixture combining 60 forward primers for TCR Vbeta segments and 13 reverse primers for TCR Jbeta segments was used. Not all clones reach the TCRdb copy of this immuneACCESS table, which keeps in-frame sequences only. Checked studies attribute under half of the gap to unresolved V genes and leave the rest unexplained. Within this sample are over 150,000 clones, with about four fifths of them counted one time only. The ten largest clones represent less than 15% of the sample. Material: PBMCs. Source of these receptors: a woman between 45 and 65 years old in good health and CMV-seronegative.

The chain couples TRBV4-1 to TRBJ1-2; 7 bases fit TRBD1. Per the germline V gene, CDR1 is MGHRA and CDR2 is YSYEKL. This CDR3 has 15 amino acids. J was trimmed by 3 bases and V by 5 bases; bases with no gene match: 9. CDR3 sequence: CASSYDPRGDYGYTF. The DNA for the CDR3 is TGCGCCAGCAGCTACGACCCCAGGGGGGACTATGGCTACACCTTC.

V usage is TRBV5-1 and J usage is TRBJ2-5; D remains ambiguous. The CDR3 sequence is 12 residues long. Germline values: CDR1 SGHRS, CDR2 YFSETQ. V was pared by 4 bases and J by 7 bases, with 11 bases between. In DNA, the CDR3 is TGCGCCAGCAGCATGTCATCGGGGACCCAGTACTTC. It yields the protein CASSMSSGTQYF. Full variable domain (outside the CDR3, taken from reference TRBV5-1 and TRBJ2-5): KAGVTQTPRYLIKTRGQQVTLSCSPISGHRSVSWYQQTPGQGLQFLFEYFSETQRNKGNFPGRFSGRQFSNSRSEMNVSTLELGDSALYLCASSMSSGTQYFGPGTRLLVL.

This chain uses TRBV7-8 with TRBJ2-1; perhaps TRBD2 as D (6 bases). The germline gives CDR1 SGHVS, CDR2 FQNEAQ. The length of the CDR3 is 21 residues. Trimming stripped 2 bases from V and 0 bases from J, with 26 bases between. As DNA, the CDR3 is TGTGCCAGCAGCTTATCTCTTCGGGACTGGAATTCCCAAAGCTCCTACAATGAGCAGTTCTTC. This sequence encodes CASSLSLRDWNSQSSYNEQFF. The full variable domain, its missing parts supplied by reference TRBV7-8 and TRBJ2-1, is GAGVSQSPRYKVAKRGQDVALRCDPISGHVSLFWYQQALGQGPEFLTYFQNEAQLDKSGLPSDRFFAERPEGSVSTLKIQRTQQEDSAVYLCASSLSLRDWNSQSSYNEQFFGPGTRLTVL.

The chain recombines TRBV7-9 with TRBJ2-7, with 7 bases lining up with TRBD2. The CDR3 spans 15 residues. J lost 3 bases, V lost 2 bases, and 7 bases had no gene match. Germline V gene sequence: CDR1 SEHNR, CDR2 FQNEAQ (reference sequence). The CDR3 DNA reads as TGTGCCAGCAGCTTATTGAGGGAGGGTGTCTACGAGCAGTACTTC. Its translation is CASSLLREGVYEQYF. Filled out from reference TRBV7-9 and TRBJ2-7, the complete variable domain reads DTGVSQNPRHKITKRGQNVTFRCDPISEHNRLYWYRQTLGQGPEFLTYFQNEAQLEKSRLLSDRFSAERPKGSFSTLEIQRTEQGDSAMYLCASSLLREGVYEQYFGPGTRLTVT.

The rearrangement links TRBV7-6 to TRBJ2-3, with D perhaps TRBD2 (5 bases). The germline CDR1 and CDR2 sequences are SGHVS and FNYEAQ. The V end was cut by 1 base, the J end by 2 bases, with 10 bases between. The CDR3 totals 15 residues. CDR3: CASSLGRVVTDTQYF. CDR3 coding DNA: TGTGCCAGCAGCTTAGGGCGGGTCGTCACAGATACGCAGTATTTT.

CDR3 nucleotide sequence: TGTGCCAGCAGTAGTGGACAGGGGGGGTACGAGCAGTACTTC. Translating it yields CASSSGQGGYEQYF. The chain carries TRBV13 and TRBJ2-7; TRBD1 agrees at 10 bases. J gave up 4 bases and V 6 bases, and 6 bases lay outside the gene matches. The CDR3 spans 14 residues. CDR1 is PRHDT and CDR2 is FYEKMQ in the germline V gene (reference sequence).

The rearrangement links TRBV29-1 to TRBJ2-5; TRBD2 agrees at 11 bases. The CDR3 has 13 amino acids. V was clipped by 2 bases and J by 5 bases; unmatched bases: 1. Germline CDR1 reads SQVTM; CDR2 reads ANQGSEA. The CDR3 DNA reads as TGCAGCGTTGAAACTAGCGGGAGTGAGACCCAGTACTTC. Translated: CSVETSGSETQYF.

DNA for the CDR3: TGCGCCAGCAGCTTGGTAGGACAGGGCGGCGGCTACACCTTC. Its protein product is CASSLVGQGGGYTF. The chain is built from TRBV5-1 and TRBJ1-2; TRBD1 agrees at 8 bases. V shed 0 bases, J shed 8 bases, and the junction held 6 bases outside the gene matches. The CDR3 is 14 residues long. Germline V gives CDR1 SGHRS, CDR2 YFSETQ.

CDR3 nucleotides: TGTGCCATCAGTGAGCTAGGACAGGGGATATACGAGCAGTACTTC. This encodes CAISELGQGIYEQYF. The V and J genes are TRBV10-3 and TRBJ2-7; TRBD1 aligns across 9 bases. The germline gives CDR1 ENHRY, CDR2 SYGVKD. The CDR3 extends over 15 amino acids. V shed 2 bases and J 4 bases; nucleotides not matched to a gene: 6.

The CDR3 nucleotides are TGTGCCAGTAGTATCACCGGAGCCGGGGAGCTGTTTTTT. It yields the protein CASSITGAGELFF. The chain employs TRBV19 and TRBJ2-2; D is unclear. The CDR3 extends over 13 amino acids. CDR1 and CDR2 from the germline V gene are LNHDA and SQIVND (reference sequence). Trimming took off 3 bases at V and 6 bases at J, with 8 bases between the two ends.

The chain recombines TRBV9 with TRBJ2-5; 8 positions match TRBD2. The CDR3 covers 17 residues. Trimming cost V 0 bases and J 4 bases; bases outside gene matches: 11. Germline-derived CDR1 and CDR2 are SGDLS and YYNGEE. The CDR3, as DNA: TGTGCCAGCAGCGTAGCTCTTAGCGGGATTCAAGCAGAGACCCAGTACTTC. It is translated as CASSVALSGIQAETQYF.

This rearrangement joins TRBV9 to TRBJ2-5; no clear D gene. The germline CDR1 and CDR2 sequences are SGDLS and YYNGEE. Between the trimmed V and J ends, which lost 0 bases and 1 base, there was a span of 4 bases. The CDR3 sequence is 13 residues long. DNA of the CDR3: TGTGCCAGCAGCGTAGCAGTCCAAGAGACCCAGTACTTC. Its translation: CASSVAVQETQYF.

The chain links TRBV7-9 to TRBJ2-7, with D possibly TRBD2 on 6 matching bases. This CDR3 is 13 amino acids long. CDR1 and CDR2 from the germline V gene are SEHNR and FQNEAQ (reference sequence). V was pared by 8 bases and J by 0 bases, with 11 bases between. The CDR3 is CASSGEDSYEQYF. The CDR3 DNA follows: TGTGCCAGCTCCGGGGAGGACTCCTACGAGCAGTACTTC.

The chain uses TRBV29-1 and TRBJ2-7; D may be TRBD2 (6 bases). Per the germline V gene, CDR1 is SQVTM and CDR2 is ANQGSEA. The CDR3 contains 12 residues. Trimming left V 4 bases short and J 5 bases short, with 12 bases between. The CDR3 loop is CSVGGLRHEQYF. The DNA of the CDR3 is TGCAGCGTTGGGGGACTCCGCCACGAGCAGTACTTC.

The rearrangement joins TRBV5-1 to TRBJ1-1, with D hard to call. This CDR3 is 14 amino acids long. Germline CDR1 and CDR2: SGHRS and YFSETQ. Trimming took off 0 bases at V and 1 base at J, with 7 bases between the two ends. CDR3 protein: CASSLAGSNTEAFF. CDR3 DNA sequence: TGCGCCAGCAGCTTGGCGGGATCGAACACTGAAGCTTTCTTT.

The chain joins TRBV7-9 to TRBJ1-5; D is uncertain. CDR1 SEHNR and CDR2 FQNEAQ come from the germline V gene (reference sequence). V shed 1 base and J shed 0 bases, with 7 bases lying between them. The CDR3 extends over 15 amino acids. The CDR3, as DNA: TGTGCCAGCAGCTTAGATCTCTATAGCAATCAGCCCCAGCATTTT. This gives the protein CASSLDLYSNQPQHF.

The V and J genes are TRBV7-6 and TRBJ2-1, with 7 bases identical to TRBD1. With V trimmed by 5 bases and J by 4 bases, 8 bases remained unmatched. Germline CDR1 SGHVS, CDR2 FNYEAQ. The CDR3 has 15 residues. CDR3 nucleotide sequence: TGTGCCAGCAGCATTCCCCCGACAGGGTACAATGAGCAGTTCTTC. Translated, it gives CASSIPPTGYNEQFF.

The chain is built from TRBV9 and TRBJ2-2, with a possible D match to TRBD1 (6 bases). V was shortened by 4 bases and J by 8 bases, with 21 bases between the two germline ends. The CDR3 length is 16 residues. Germline V gives CDR1 SGDLS, CDR2 YYNGEE. Here the CDR3 reads CASSSQTQGPGGELFF. The CDR3 DNA reads as TGTGCCAGCAGCTCCCAGACGCAGGGGCCCGGGGGGGAGCTGTTTTTT.

The V call is TRBV19, the J call TRBJ2-3; D gene ambiguous. V shed 1 base and J shed 8 bases, with 13 bases lying between them. From germline, CDR1 is LNHDA and CDR2 SQIVND (reference sequence). The CDR3 covers 14 residues. The CDR3 protein is CASSIGSGGGTQYF. DNA for the CDR3: TGTGCCAGTAGTATAGGGAGTGGTGGCGGTACGCAGTATTTT.

The V gene is TRBV7-9, the J gene TRBJ2-3; unclear D gene. CDR3 length: 13 amino acids. Trimming pared 8 bases from V and 1 base from J, leaving 10 bases between. Germline CDR1 SEHNR, CDR2 FQNEAQ (reference sequence). The CDR3 spells CASSRSGTDTQYF. CDR3 in DNA: TGTGCCAGCTCGCGGTCAGGCACAGATACGCAGTATTTT.

This chain joins TRBV15 and TRBJ2-6; a possible D gene is TRBD2 (6 bases). This CDR3 is 18 amino acids long. Per germline, CDR1 LNHNV and CDR2 YYDKDF (reference sequence). V shed 4 bases and J shed 0 bases, with 16 bases lying between them. CDR3 coding DNA: TGTGCCACCAGCACCGGGAGACTTGACATCTCTGGGGCCAACGTCCTGACTTTC. It translates to CATSTGRLDISGANVLTF.

The rearrangement links TRBV11-2 to TRBJ2-5; D may be TRBD2 (6 bases). The V gene's germline CDR1 is SGHAT and CDR2 FQNNGV. The V and J ends lost 0 bases and 1 base respectively, with 9 bases between them. This CDR3 is 15 amino acids long. The CDR3 sequence is CASSLDPGGQETQYF. CDR3 coding DNA: TGTGCCAGCAGCTTAGATCCCGGGGGCCAAGAGACCCAGTACTTC.

CDR3 coding DNA: TGCGCCAGCAGTGAGTCAGGATTGGGCCCCGACGAGCAGTACTTC. Translated, it gives CASSESGLGPDEQYF. V usage is TRBV10-2 and J usage is TRBJ2-7; D is undetermined. The V end lost 0 bases, the J end lost 5 bases, and 14 bases lay between the germline ends. Germline CDR1 is WSHSY and CDR2 is SAAADI. The CDR3 totals 15 residues.

Notes on this clone: The same CDR3 also results from other DNA sequences found in this sample. The gene calls are TRBV15 and TRBJ2-7; 8 nucleotides match TRBD1. The CDR3 runs to 14 residues. The V gene's germline CDR1 is LNHNV and CDR2 YYDKDF (reference sequence). The ends lost 0 bases at V and 2 bases at J; junction bases unmatched: 0. The CDR3 nucleotides are TGTGCCACCAGCAGAGACAGGGGGCCCTACGAGCAGTACTTC. Translated: CATSRDRGPYEQYF.

This chain links TRBV7-2 with TRBJ2-7; a possible D gene is TRBD1 (5 bases). V was trimmed by 2 bases and J by 2 bases, leaving 10 bases between them. The CDR3 is made up of 14 amino acids. The germline gives CDR1 SGHTA, CDR2 FQGNSA. CDR3 in amino acids: CASSLQYRTYEQYF. The CDR3 region has the DNA TGTGCCAGCAGCTTACAATACAGGACCTACGAGCAGTACTTC.

The rearrangement uses TRBV7-7 and TRBJ2-7; 7 bases agree with TRBD2. The length of the CDR3 is 14 residues. Germline V gives CDR1 SSHAT, CDR2 FNYEAQ (reference sequence). The V gene end was trimmed by 1 base and the J gene end by 6 bases; junction bases not matched to a gene: 6. The CDR3, as DNA: TGTGCCAGCAGCTTAGGCGGGAGTTTTTCCGAGCAGTACTTC. Amino acid sequence: CASSLGGSFSEQYF.

CDR3 amino acids: CASSFLGGQGEHEQYF. The CDR3 nucleotides read TGTGCCAGCAGCTTTTTAGGCGGACAGGGTGAACACGAGCAGTACTTC. This chain uses TRBV13 with TRBJ2-7; 8 nucleotides line up with TRBD1. The CDR3 sequence is 16 residues long. Trimming at V came to 3 bases and at J to 5 bases, leaving 12 bases not matched to a gene. Germline V lookup: CDR1 PRHDT, CDR2 FYEKMQ (reference sequence).

DNA for the CDR3: TGTGCCACCAGCAGACTAAGGAACGCGGGGGATACGCAGTATTTT. Translating it yields CATSRLRNAGDTQYF. The rearrangement uses TRBV15 and TRBJ2-3; D might be TRBD2 (6 bases). The germline V gene has CDR1 LNHNV and CDR2 YYDKDF (reference sequence). Trimming left V 2 bases short and J 6 bases short, with 15 bases between. The length of the CDR3 is 15 residues.

The chain couples TRBV18 to TRBJ1-2; D gene unclear. CDR1 is KGHSH, CDR2 LQKENI, per germline. This CDR3 has 14 residues. Trimming left V 1 base short and J 3 bases short, with 9 bases between. The CDR3 coding sequence is TGTGCCAGCTCACCACTTTGGTCAGACTATGGCTACACCTTC. It codes for CASSPLWSDYGYTF. Filled out from reference TRBV18 and TRBJ1-2, the complete variable domain reads NAGVMQNPRHLVRRRGQEARLRCSPMKGHSHVYWYRQLPEEGLKFMVYLQKENIIDESGMPKERFSAEFPKEGPSILRIQQVVRGDSAAYFCASSPLWSDYGYTFGSGTRLTVV.

The rearrangement uses TRBV7-9 and TRBJ2-1; TRBD2 matches at 10 bases. V gave up 2 bases and J gave up 8 bases; unmatched junction bases: 6. The CDR3 has 15 amino acids. The germline V gene encodes CDR1 SEHNR and CDR2 FQNEAQ (reference sequence). The chain's CDR3 is CASSLYPAGGDEQFF. DNA for the CDR3: TGTGCCAGCAGCTTATATCCAGCGGGAGGGGATGAGCAGTTCTTC.

J is TRBJ2-7 and V is TRBV2; TRBD1 aligns across 7 bases. CDR3 length: 16 amino acids. The junction had 14 bases not matched to a gene; V was cut back by 7 bases and J by 2 bases. The germline gives CDR1 SNHLY, CDR2 FYNNEI. The CDR3 region has the DNA TGTGCCAGCAAAAGGGGGCAGGTCGGGTCGGCCTACGAGCAGTACTTC. It encodes CASKRGQVGSAYEQYF.